This record looks at one T cell receptor (beta chain) sequence and its context. The data derive from a study of blood T cell repertoires in COVID-19. Background on the study: From the United States, Italy and Spain came samples of acute and convalescent COVID-19. Nucleic acid was either cDNA or gDNA, and it came from T cells, B-cell-depleted T cells, or PBMCs.

Original handling: Amplification of reference gene primers provided the estimated nucleated cell counts. Method: immunoSEQ multiplex PCR; TCRdb's copy keeps in-frame clones and lacks some. D and trimming were read from the DNA, whereas the V and J calls and clone size are those reported in that table. The table includes some 150,000 clones, approximately 90% detected once. Trimming left V 8 bases short and J 7 bases short, with 11 bases between. The germline gives CDR1 MNHEY, CDR2 SVGAGI. This CDR3 region has 11 residues. This clonotype was obtained from a woman older than 75 with acute or convalescent COVID-19. Sequencing was performed on peripheral blood. The chain has TRBV6-5 and TRBJ1-1, with D unresolved. Written as DNA, the CDR3 is TGTGCCAGCGTCGGGGAGGGTGAAGCTTTCTTT. It specifies CASVGEGEAFF.